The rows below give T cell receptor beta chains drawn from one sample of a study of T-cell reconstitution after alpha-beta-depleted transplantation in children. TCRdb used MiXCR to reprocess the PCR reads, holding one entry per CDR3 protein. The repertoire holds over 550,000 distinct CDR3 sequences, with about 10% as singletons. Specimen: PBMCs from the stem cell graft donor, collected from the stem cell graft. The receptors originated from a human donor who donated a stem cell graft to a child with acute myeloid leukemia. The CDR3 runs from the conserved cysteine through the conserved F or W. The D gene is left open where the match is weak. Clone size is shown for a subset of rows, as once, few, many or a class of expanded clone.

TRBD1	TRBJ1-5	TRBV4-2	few	TGTGCCAGCAGCCAAGGGACAGGACGTCAGCCCCAGCATTTT	CASSQGTGRQPQHF
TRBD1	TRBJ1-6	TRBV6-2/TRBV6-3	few	TGTGCCAGCAGTTACGGGACAGGTCCTACACCCCTCCACTTT	CASSYGTGPTPLHF
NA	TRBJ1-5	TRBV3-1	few	TGTGCCAGCGGAGCAGCGAATAGCAATCAGCCCCAGCATTTT	CASGAANSNQPQHF
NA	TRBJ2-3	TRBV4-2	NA	TGTGCCAGCAGCCAAGAACAGGCCAATACGCAGTATTTT	CASSQEQANTQYF
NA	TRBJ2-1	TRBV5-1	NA	TGCGCCAGCAGCTTGGGTTCTGGGGCCAATGAGCAGTTCTTC	CASSLGSGANEQFF
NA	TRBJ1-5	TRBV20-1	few	TGCAGTGCTGGATCTGGGTCTAGTAGCAATCAGCCCCAGCATTTT	CSAGSGSSSNQPQHF
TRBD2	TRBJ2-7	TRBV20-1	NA	TGCAGTGGCCTCGAGCGGGAGCTACCCTACGAGCAGTACTTC	CSGLERELPYEQYF
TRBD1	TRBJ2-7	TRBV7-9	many	TGTGCCAGCAGCTTAGTACAGGGGGCGCCAACCTACGAGCAGTACTTC	CASSLVQGAPTYEQYF
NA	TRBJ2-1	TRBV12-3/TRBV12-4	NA	TGTGCCAGCAAAAGAAGCTCCTACAATGAGCAGTTCTTC	CASKRSSYNEQFF
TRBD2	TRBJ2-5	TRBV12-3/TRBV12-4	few	TGTGCCAGCAGTCCCCGGAAGCCTAGCGGTCGGGGAGAGACCCAGTACTTC	CASSPRKPSGRGETQYF
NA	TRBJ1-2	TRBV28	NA	TGTGCCAGCAGTTTAGGGGGCGCGGTCAGCTACACCTTC	CASSLGGAVSYTF
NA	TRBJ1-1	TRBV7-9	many	TGTGCCAGCAGCTTATTGGTGGACCCTGAAGCTTTCTTT	CASSLLVDPEAFF
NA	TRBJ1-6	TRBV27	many	TGTGCCAGCAGTTCGGGACTCCACTTCTCCTATAATTCACCCCTCCACTTT	CASSSGLHFSYNSPLHF
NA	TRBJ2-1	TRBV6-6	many	TGTGCCAGCAGTTACGGGGACAATGAGCAGTTCTTC	CASSYGDNEQFF
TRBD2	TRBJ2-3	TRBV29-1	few	TGCAGCCTTGCAGACCTAGCGGGAGGAACAGATACGCAGTATTTT	CSLADLAGGTDTQYF
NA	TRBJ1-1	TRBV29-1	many	TGCAGCGTCGCTCCTAGAGGAGGGGTAACTGAAGCTTTCTTT	CSVAPRGGVTEAFF
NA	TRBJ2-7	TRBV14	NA	TGTGCCAGCAGCCCCTTTGAGCTTGGAGGGGAGCAGTACTTC	CASSPFELGGEQYF
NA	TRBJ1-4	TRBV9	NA	TGTGCCAGCAGCGGGGGGGGGCCCTATTCCGGAAAACTGTTTTTT	CASSGGGPYSGKLFF
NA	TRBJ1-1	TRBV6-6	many	TGTGCCAGCAGTCCCCGCCAGGCGGCTTTCTTT	CASSPRQAAFF
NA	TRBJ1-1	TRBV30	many	TGTGCCTGGAGTGTCAAGGATGAAGCTTTCTTT	CAWSVKDEAFF
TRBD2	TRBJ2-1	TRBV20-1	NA	TGCAGTGCTTGGGGACTAGCGGGAGGGCCAGGAAATGAGCAGTTCTTC	CSAWGLAGGPGNEQFF